Described below is a single T cell receptor beta chain sequence and its context. Its antigen is still unknown. Produced via immunoSEQ multiplex PCR; TCRdb's table is partial and in-frame only. The sample yields about 90,000 clones, approximately 90% seen once. The source of the sample is a study of OX40 agonist ivuxolimab in advanced cancers. For the study at large: Given to patients was ivuxolimab, an agonistic anti-OX40 (CD134) antibody.

CDR1 and CDR2 from the germline V gene are SQVTM and ANQGSEA. V was cut by 4 bases and J by 0 bases, with 21 bases left in between. The CDR3 spans 18 residues. Whole-study results and caveats: At 0.1 to 3.0 mg/kg and by week 6, CD4+ and CD8+ T cells in the blood had expanded clonally. On average, CD8+ T cells had more expanded clones than CD4+. Compared with others, partial responders at 0.1-3.0 mg/kg displayed clonal expansion among the lowest.

This sequence joins TRBV29-1 and TRBJ1-4, with TRBD1 as a possible D gene (5 bases). This specimen consisted of CD4+ or CD8+ T cells sorted from blood, obtained in a trial of the OX40 agonist ivuxolimab. The source is an adult with an advanced solid tumor such as melanoma, head and neck, liver or kidney cancer. The CDR3 DNA sequence: TGCAGCGTTGGCGGAGGGGAACGAGGTCGAGCAACTAATGAAAAACTGTTTTTT. Amino acid sequence: CSVGGGERGRATNEKLFF.